This T cell receptor beta chain came from a study of T cells in Graves' hyperthyroidism and ophthalmopathy. Study information: Peripheral blood was drawn at first diagnosis, prior to all treatment.

Germline V lookup: CDR1 MDHEN, CDR2 SYDVKM. The CDR3 is 14 residues long. Deletions cut 5 bases from V and 2 bases from J, with 10 bases between. The TCR beta CDR3 regions underwent amplification using RNA transcripts as the source. The primer set for the first-round RT-PCR of the TCR CDR3 was HTBI. TCRdb itself ran the multiplex PCR reads through MiXCR, one entry per CDR3 protein. Of under 700,000 distinct CDR3 sequences listed, 16% were seen once; the top ten hold 18%. In regard to this clonotype: The antigen remains undetermined.

Based on clinical symptoms, serum thyroxine and TRAb, thyroid ultrasound and orbital computed tomography, diagnoses were reached. Whole-study results and caveats: Blood also showed most of the thyroid clonotypes that were expanded above 0.001.

This TCR was recovered from a young woman with Graves' hyperthyroidism. This chain uses TRBV28 with TRBJ2-1; D gene ambiguous. The sequenced sample was blood. The CDR3 spells CASSRPSPYNEQFF. CDR3 nucleotides: TGTGCCAGCAGTCGTCCCTCTCCCTACAATGAGCAGTTCTTC.